This T cell receptor (beta chain) is from a study of response to subunit inactivated influenza vaccine. Germline V gives CDR1 MDHEN, CDR2 SYDVKM. The trim removed 4 bases at V and 2 bases at J, leaving 7 bases unmatched. There are 17 residues in the CDR3. This clonotype was counted many times. TCRdb fed the RT-PCR reads into MiXCR, producing one record per CDR3 protein. This sample yields hundreds of thousands of distinct CDR3 sequences, of which 7.6% are seen a single time; 10% to 15% belongs to the top ten. The source was PBMCs from blood, collected less than 30 months after vaccination. The TCR sequence derives from a man aged 45 to 70 who received an inactivated influenza vaccine. V gene TRBV28 combines with J gene TRBJ2-1; TRBD2 matches at 11 bases. As DNA, the CDR3 is TGTGCCAGCAGTTCCGGGACTAGCGGACCCACCTACAATGAGCAGTTCTTC. Its translation is CASSSGTSGPTYNEQFF.